The 18 T cell receptor beta chains reported below all come from one sample, sequenced in a study of T cells after yellow fever vaccination. TCRdb independently ran MiXCR on the 5' RACE reads; one entry per CDR3 protein. The data show over 150,000 distinct CDR3 sequences, less than 9% seen once. The sequencing used CD4+ T cells sorted from PBMCs, collected 5 to 6 days after the first yellow fever vaccination. Receptor source: a man between 18 and 29 years old who received the YFV17D yellow fever vaccine.

The rearrangement links TRBV7-2 to TRBJ2-7, with 7 bases that match TRBD1. Germline-derived CDR1 and CDR2 are SGHTA and FQGNSA. The CDR3 sequence is 15 residues long. V shed 3 bases and J 3 bases; nucleotides not matched to a gene: 8. CDR3 sequence (DNA): TGTGCCAGCAGCTTTAGGGGGCCGGCACTCTACGAGCAGTACTTC. Its protein product is CASSFRGPALYEQYF.

A word on this clonotype: A read error may explain this, as a much larger clone is one base away. The V gene is TRBV6-5, the J gene TRBJ2-1, with D unclear. Germline CDR1 and CDR2: MNHEY and SVGAGI. The CDR3 length is 16 residues. Trimming took off 4 bases at V and 0 bases at J, with 13 bases between the two ends. CDR3 protein: CASSSRRRVSYNEQFF. The CDR3 DNA is TGTGCCAGCAGTTCCAGGCGTCGGGTCTCCTACAATGAGCAGTTCTTC.

The CDR3 nucleotides are TGTGCCATCAGTGAGCCGGAGCCCGGGGAAAAACTGTTTTTT. This sequence encodes CAISEPEPGEKLFF. V gene TRBV10-3 combines with J gene TRBJ1-4; unclear D gene. V shed 2 bases and J shed 8 bases, with 12 bases lying between them. Looked up from germline, CDR1 is ENHRY and CDR2 is SYGVKD. The CDR3 covers 14 residues.

This clonotype was observed many times. The V and J genes are TRBV7-2 and TRBJ1-1; D is possibly TRBD1 (6 bases). The length of the CDR3 is 14 residues. The germline V and J ends were trimmed by 3 bases and 4 bases, with 12 bases remaining between them. Germline-derived CDR1 and CDR2 are SGHTA and FQGNSA. CDR3 sequence (DNA): TGTGCCAGCAGCTTTGGGACACCGGTCACTGAAGCTTTCTTT. It is translated as CASSFGTPVTEAFF.

This clonotype has a count of ten or more. The J gene is TRBJ1-5, the V gene TRBV18; a possible D gene is TRBD1 (5 bases). In germline, CDR1 is KGHSH, CDR2 LQKENI. CDR3 length: 15 amino acids. The V and J ends lost 3 bases and 5 bases respectively, with 14 bases between them. The CDR3: CASSPGGGADQPQHF. The CDR3 DNA sequence: TGTGCCAGCTCACCGGGGGGGGGTGCCGATCAGCCCCAGCATTTT.

This clonotype was observed many times. The rearrangement links TRBV20-1 to TRBJ2-5; 8 nucleotides line up with TRBD2. Germline loops: CDR1 DFQATT, CDR2 SNEGSKA (reference sequence). This CDR3 contains 14 residues. Germline trimming cut 5 bases from V and 2 bases from J; bases unmatched to any gene: 7. The CDR3 DNA is TGCAGTGCTCCGCGGGGGGCCAGGCAAGAGACCCAGTACTTC. This translates into CSAPRGARQETQYF.

Many counts were recorded for this clonotype. The chain couples TRBV12-3 or TRBV12-4 to TRBJ2-3; 12 nucleotides agree with TRBD2. The CDR3 is made up of 16 amino acids. Trimming cost V 6 bases and J 6 bases; bases outside gene matches: 10. This CDR3 is CASSLGTSGPVDTQYF. The CDR3 DNA reads as TGTGCCAGCAGCCTCGGGACTAGCGGGCCCGTGGATACGCAGTATTTT.

The chain links TRBV15 to TRBJ1-4; no clear D. Germline CDR1 is LNHNV and CDR2 is YYDKDF (reference sequence). The ends were cut back, 0 bases at V and 1 base at J, with 9 bases in the middle. CDR3 length: 16 residues. DNA of the CDR3: TGTGCCACCAGCAGAGATCGGGTCCTAACTAATGAAAAACTGTTTTTT. It is translated as CATSRDRVLTNEKLFF. The variable domain in full, completed from reference TRBV15 and TRBJ1-4, reads DAMVIQNPRYQVTQFGKPVTLSCSQTLNHNVMYWYQQKSSQAPKLLFHYYDKDFNNEADTPDNFQSRRPNTSFCFLDIRSPGLGDTAMYLCATSRDRVLTNEKLFFGSGTQLSVL.

The gene calls are TRBV9 and TRBJ1-3; a weak D match, TRBD1 (5 bases). The CDR3 runs 15 residues. Trimming removed 0 bases from V and 0 bases from J, with 7 bases in between. The germline V gene has CDR1 SGDLS and CDR2 YYNGEE. The CDR3 protein is CASSVGGSSGNTIYF. The CDR3 DNA is TGTGCCAGCAGCGTAGGGGGGAGCTCTGGAAACACCATATATTTT.

There are many counts of this clonotype. The rearrangement joins TRBV12-3 or TRBV12-4 to TRBJ1-2; D is unresolved. The CDR3 spans 13 residues. V lost 3 bases, J lost 0 bases, and 5 bases lay in between. The CDR3 DNA reads as TGTGCCAGCAGTTTCTCAGCTAACTATGGCTACACCTTC. It yields the protein CASSFSANYGYTF.

A remark on this clonotype: This may be a read error: a much more frequent sequence differs by one nucleotide. Likely a read error: the CDR3 ends without its conserved phenylalanine or tryptophan. J is TRBJ2-1 and V is TRBV20-1; D may correspond to TRBD1 or TRBD2 (5 bases each). The CDR3 is made up of 13 amino acids. Trimming cost V 3 bases and J 4 bases, with 10 bases left between them. Germline CDR1 DFQATT, CDR2 SNEGSKA (reference sequence). The CDR3 region is CSASRGPYNEQFS. The CDR3, as DNA: TGCAGTGCTAGCCGGGGACCTTACAATGAGCAGTTCTCC.

The table lists this clonotype with many counts. V and J are TRBV14 and TRBJ2-1, with 7 bases aligning to TRBD2. J was trimmed by 9 bases and V by 5 bases; bases with no gene match: 10. Germline values: CDR1 SGHDN, CDR2 FVKESK. The CDR3 runs 14 residues. CDR3 amino acids: CASSGWGGGTEQFF. For the CDR3, the DNA is TGTGCCAGCAGCGGATGGGGCGGGGGTACTGAGCAGTTCTTC.

This clonotype was found many times. The chain uses TRBV7-9 and TRBJ2-1; TRBD2 matches at 9 bases. This CDR3 has 16 amino acids. With V trimmed by 3 bases and J by 9 bases, 12 bases remained unmatched. The germline V gene has CDR1 SEHNR and CDR2 FQNEAQ (reference sequence). The CDR3 loop reads CASSFIAGALGSEQFF. CDR3 in DNA: TGTGCCAGCAGCTTTATAGCGGGAGCGTTGGGGAGTGAGCAGTTCTTC.

This clonotype was picked up many times. This chain connects TRBV20-1 to TRBJ2-3; 12 bases match TRBD2. CDR3 length: 14 amino acids. The V gene end was trimmed by 5 bases and the J gene end by 6 bases; junction bases not matched to a gene: 6. Germline CDR1 DFQATT, CDR2 SNEGSKA (reference sequence). The CDR3 loop reads CSASSGGASDTQYF. CDR3 DNA sequence: TGCAGTGCTTCTAGCGGGGGGGCGTCGGATACGCAGTATTTT.

There are many counts of this clonotype. DNA for the CDR3: TGTGCCACCAGTGATTCATCCGGGCCGCACACAGATACGCAGTATTTT. This codes for CATSDSSGPHTDTQYF. The V call is TRBV24-1, the J call TRBJ2-3, with unresolved D. Germline V gene sequence: CDR1 KGHDR, CDR2 SFDVKD. Between the trimmed V and J ends, which lost 2 bases and 2 bases, there was a span of 13 bases. The CDR3 spans 16 residues.

The gene calls are TRBV6-1 and TRBJ1-2, with D perhaps matching TRBD1 (5 bases). Per germline, CDR1 MNHNS and CDR2 SASEGT. V lost 8 bases and J lost 7, with 20 bases in between. The CDR3 runs 14 residues. The DNA for the CDR3 is TGTGCCAGCTCGGAGCACAGGACTACTTTTGGCTACACCTTC. Protein: CASSEHRTTFGYTF.

This clonotype was seen repeatedly, ten times or more. This chain joins TRBV6-5 and TRBJ2-1; 9 bases map to TRBD2. Germline loops: CDR1 MNHEY, CDR2 SVGAGI. V lost 5 bases, J lost 1 base, and 6 bases stayed unmatched. This CDR3 is 16 amino acids long. The CDR3 DNA is TGTGCCAGCAGTAGACTAGCGGCAAAGTCCTACAATGAGCAGTTCTTC. Its protein product is CASSRLAAKSYNEQFF.

This clonotype occurred a few times. CDR3: CAMSGGTGELFF. CDR3 in DNA: TGTGCCATGTCCGGGGGAACCGGGGAGCTGTTTTTT. The chain is built from TRBV10-3 and TRBJ2-2, with TRBD2 as a possible D gene (6 bases). Trimming pared 9 bases from V and 5 bases from J, leaving 10 bases between. The CDR3 runs 12 residues. Germline CDR1 reads ENHRY; CDR2 reads SYGVKD.